The 8 T cell receptor beta chains in this list originate from one sample, sequenced in a study of shared clonotypes between healthy human individuals (dated by TCRdb to 2019 to 2021). Libraries were made using the immunoSEQ multiplex PCR assay. TCRdb took over this immuneACCESS table, retaining in-frame rearrangements with V and J assigned. Such tables are incomplete; in checked studies, under half of the missing clones stem from an unresolved V gene, and the remainder is unexplained. The table for this sample lists roughly 500,000 clones; 65% to 85% of them were counted only once. Roughly 13% of the sample lies in the top ten. The sequencing sample was made of PBMCs. Receptors were obtained from a woman in her 40s in good health. Some clones in this sample may be carry-over from other donors' samples.

This clone occurred once. This chain links TRBV7-7 with TRBJ2-5, with 13 nucleotides matching TRBD2. Trimming took 1 base from V and 5 from J; bases not matched to a gene: 1. The length of the CDR3 is 15 residues. Germline V CDR1 and CDR2: SSHAT, FNYEAQ (reference sequence). In nucleotides, the CDR3 is TGTGCCAGCAGCTTAGTGACTAGCGGGAGGGAGACCCAGTACTTC. Translating it yields CASSLVTSGRETQYF.

On this clone: This likely traces to a read error, being one base from a far larger clone. This chain uses TRBV5-6 with TRBJ1-2, with a possible D match to TRBD1 (5 bases). CDR3 length equals 15 residues. The V gene's germline CDR1 is SGHDT and CDR2 YYEEEE. The CDR3 coding sequence is TGTGCCACCCGAAGACAGTCGCGGGCTAACTATTGCTACACCTTC. This codes for CATRRQSRANYCYTF.

The rearrangement links TRBV5-4 to TRBJ2-7; 9 positions agree with TRBD2. The CDR3 extends over 18 amino acids. J was trimmed by 0 bases and V by 0 bases; bases with no gene match: 10. CDR1 is SGHNT and CDR2 is YYREEE in the germline V gene (reference sequence). In DNA, the CDR3 is TGTGCCAGCAGCTTGGCGGTTCGGGCTAGCGGGAACTCCTACGAGCAGTACTTC. Protein product: CASSLAVRASGNSYEQYF. The full variable domain, with the rest looked up from reference TRBV5-4 and TRBJ2-7, is ETGVTQSPTHLIKTRGQQVTLRCSSQSGHNTVSWYQQALGQGPQFIFQYYREEENGRGNFPPRFSGLQFPNYSSELNVNALELDDSALYLCASSLAVRASGNSYEQYFGPGTRLTVT.

A word on this clone: Only one base separates this from a far larger clonotype, so it likely reflects a read error. V and J are TRBV4-1 and TRBJ2-7, with TRBD1 identical over 11 bases. This CDR3 is built from 15 residues. In germline, CDR1 is MGHRA, CDR2 YSYEKL. V lost 4 bases to trimming and J lost 4 bases; unmatched junction nucleotides: 6. DNA for the CDR3: TGCGCCAGCAGCCGACAAGGGACAGGGGGATACGAGCAGTACTTC. This codes for CASSRQGTGGYEQYF.

The chain uses TRBV6-1 and TRBJ1-2, with unresolved D. CDR3 length: 13 residues. The germline CDR1 and CDR2 sequences are MNHNS and SASEGT. The V end lost 0 bases, the J end lost 8 bases, and 10 bases lay between the germline ends. The DNA for the CDR3 is TGTGCCAGCAGTGAAGCGTACACAATCGGCTACACCTTC. It specifies CASSEAYTIGYTF.

The chain combines TRBV6-5 with TRBJ1-2, with 8 nucleotides matching TRBD1. The CDR3 length is 14 residues. V was pared by 4 bases and J by 5 bases, with 6 bases of the junction left unmatched. Germline V gives CDR1 MNHEY, CDR2 SVGAGI. The CDR3 DNA follows: TGTGCCAGCAGTTTGCGGACAGGGTGGTATGGCTACACCTTC. Residues: CASSLRTGWYGYTF.

J is TRBJ1-1 and V is TRBV2, with 7 bases identical to TRBD1. After removal of 7 bases from V and 3 bases from J, the junction contained 8 bases not matched to a gene. Per the germline V gene, CDR1 is SNHLY and CDR2 is FYNNEI. The CDR3 spans 14 residues. For the CDR3, the DNA is TGTGCCAGCATGGGCGGGACAGCCTACACTGAAGCTTTCTTT. Protein: CASMGGTAYTEAFF.

The CDR3, as DNA: TGTGCCACCAGCCCGGCGGACGCGAAAAACATTCAGTACTTC. It specifies CATSPADAKNIQYF. This chain uses TRBV15 with TRBJ2-4; D not resolved. Germline CDR1 is LNHNV and CDR2 is YYDKDF (reference sequence). This CDR3 is built from 14 residues. Trimming took off 5 bases at V and 4 bases at J, with 12 bases between the two ends.